This T cell receptor (beta chain) was obtained from a study of response to subunit inactivated influenza vaccine. Each CDR3 protein is one row after TCRdb ran MiXCR on the RT-PCR reads. The sample records about 540,000 distinct CDR3 sequences, 14% being singletons. CDR3 length: 19 amino acids. With 3 bases clipped from V and 3 bases from J, the junction kept 13 bases outside the gene matches. Per the germline V gene, CDR1 is SGHAT and CDR2 is FQDESV (reference sequence). The sequence came from a man aged 50-59 years who received an inactivated influenza vaccine. The chain joins TRBV11-1 to TRBJ2-3; 12 bases match TRBD2. Here the sequenced sample was PBMCs from blood, taken roughly 13 days after vaccination. The CDR3 nucleotides are TGTGCCAGCAGCTTCGCTAGCGGGAGGGCCCCGTATCGTACAGATACGCAGTATTTT. This encodes CASSFASGRAPYRTDTQYF.